The rows below give T cell receptor beta chains drawn from one sample of a study of blood T cell repertoires in COVID-19. Assay: immunoSEQ multiplex PCR; the TCRdb copy retains only in-frame clones and omits some. The data hold about 99,000 clones, with roughly nine tenths observed a single time. The specimen was peripheral blood. The receptors originated from a woman over 75 in a cohort sampled during active COVID-19. Each CDR3 is given with its conserved first and last residue. D genes are given only for firm matches. Only part of the rows carry a size: once, few, many, or a class if the clone is expanded.

D	V	J	size	CDR3	DNA
-	TRBV24-1	TRBJ2-7	-	CATSDRGKALSYEQYF	TGTGCCACCAGTGACCGAGGAAAGGCACTATCCTACGAGCAGTACTTC
TRBD2	TRBV6-5	TRBJ2-7	-	CASSILASTYEQYF	TGTGCCAGCAGCATACTAGCGAGTACCTACGAGCAGTACTTC
-	TRBV5-1	TRBJ2-3	-	CASSLMSRTSYTDTQYF	TGCGCCAGCAGCTTGATGTCCAGGACTTCTTACACAGATACGCAGTATTTT
-	TRBV2	TRBJ1-2	-	CASSEGQATLYGYTF	TGTGCCAGCAGTGAAGGTCAGGCGACCCTCTATGGCTACACCTTC
-	TRBV25-1	TRBJ1-2	-	CASSEYDTRNYGYTF	TGTGCCAGCAGTGAATACGATACCCGGAACTATGGCTACACCTTC
TRBD2	TRBV4-1	TRBJ2-5	-	CASSLTLTSDGETQYF	TGCGCCAGCAGCCTAACCCTGACTAGCGACGGAGAGACCCAGTACTTC
-	TRBV6-4	TRBJ2-1	-	CASTNSGNEQFF	TGTGCCAGCACCAACAGCGGCAATGAGCAGTTCTTC
-	TRBV5-4	TRBJ1-2	-	CASSLEAGFVGYTF	TGTGCCAGCAGCTTGGAAGCAGGCTTTGTGGGCTACACCTTC
-	TRBV7-2	TRBJ1-2	once	CASSLLPLTGSYNYGYTF	TGTGCCAGCAGCTTACTCCCCCTCACAGGGAGTTATAACTATGGCTACACCTTC
-	TRBV3-1/TRBV3-2	TRBJ1-6	-	CASSQAPGNSPLHF	TGTGCCAGCAGCCAAGCCCCCGGGAATTCACCCCTCCACTTT
-	TRBV5-1	TRBJ2-3	-	CASSPAREWGTDTQYF	TGCGCCAGCAGCCCAGCTAGGGAGTGGGGCACAGATACGCAGTATTTT
-	TRBV12-3/TRBV12-4	TRBJ1-5	-	CASSTYTSGAQHF	TGTGCCAGCAGCACATACACCTCGGGGGCCCAGCATTTT
-	TRBV3-1/TRBV3-2	TRBJ2-7	-	CASSQPGQTYEQYF	TGTGCCAGCAGCCAACCGGGACAAACCTACGAGCAGTACTTC
TRBD2	TRBV6-5	TRBJ2-1	-	CASIPPGRRNEQFF	TGTGCCAGCATCCCCCCCGGGAGGCGGAATGAGCAGTTCTTC
-	TRBV25-1	TRBJ1-2	-	CASHGGYRYTF	TGTGCCAGCCACGGGGGGTATAGGTACACCTTC
TRBD1	TRBV6-5	TRBJ1-2	-	CASSFGTGGNYGYTF	TGTGCCAGCAGTTTTGGGACAGGAGGCAACTATGGCTACACCTTC
-	TRBV21-1	TRBJ1-4	-	CASSKNGQGAYEKLFF	TGTGCCAGCAGCAAAAACGGACAGGGTGCTTATGAAAAACTGTTTTTT
-	TRBV28	TRBJ2-7	-	CASSLLVRGSEQYF	TGTGCCAGCAGTTTATTAGTTCGAGGGTCCGAGCAGTACTTC
-	TRBV7-9	TRBJ2-5	-	CASSLASGSETQYF	TGTGCCAGCAGCTTAGCGTCGGGGTCTGAGACCCAGTACTTC
TRBD1	TRBV7-9	TRBJ1-5	few	CASSLRGLAQHF	TGTGCCAGCAGCTTAAGGGGGCTGGCCCAGCATTTT
TRBD1	TRBV28	TRBJ1-6	few	CASRERQGAPSPLHF	TGTGCCAGCAGAGAGAGACAGGGGGCTCCATCACCCCTCCACTTT
-	TRBV15	TRBJ2-7	once	CATSRGLPPGTNYEQYF	TGTGCCACCAGCAGAGGCCTCCCTCCGGGAACCAACTACGAGCAGTACTTC